This entry lists 7 T cell receptor beta chains sequenced from one sample in a study of T cell responses to AZD1222 COVID-19 vaccine. Some clones are missing from TCRdb's copy, which holds only in-frame ones; the method was immunoSEQ multiplex PCR. The table shows over 100,000 clones, with 70% to 90% occurring only once. Sequencing used peripheral blood, obtained on day 0 of AZD1222 vaccination. The receptors stem from an adult in good health.

The rearrangement links TRBV4-1 to TRBJ1-1; 10 bases are shared with TRBD1. The CDR3 is 14 amino acids. The V segment lost 1 base and the J segment 10 bases; nucleotides outside the gene matches: 6. In germline, CDR1 is MGHRA, CDR2 YSYEKL. The CDR3 protein is CASSQGDRGRLAFF. Here the CDR3 DNA reads TGCGCCAGCAGCCAAGGGGACAGGGGTAGGCTAGCTTTCTTT.

The chain employs TRBV18 and TRBJ1-4; D is undetermined. V shed 6 bases and J shed 8 bases, with 16 bases lying between them. Germline V gene data show CDR1 as KGHSH and CDR2 as LQKENI. The CDR3 is 14 residues long. The CDR3 region has the DNA TGTGCCAGCTCGGACGGGTCCGGAGGAGAAAAACTGTTTTTT. Residues: CASSDGSGGEKLFF.

This chain joins TRBV29-1 and TRBJ2-1, with 9 bases matching TRBD2. The CDR3 is 15 amino acids. CDR1 and CDR2 (germline): SQVTM, ANQGSEA. V lost 0 bases and J lost 6; bases outside the gene matches: 6. CDR3 residues: CSVEDHAGGVNEQFF. For the CDR3, the DNA is TGCAGCGTTGAAGATCACGCGGGAGGGGTCAATGAGCAGTTCTTC.

The chain couples TRBV6-1 to TRBJ1-2; weak D call: TRBD1 (6 bases). Germline lookup yields CDR1 MNHNS and CDR2 SASEGT. The CDR3 is made up of 13 amino acids. The V and J ends lost 3 bases and 4 bases respectively, with 9 bases between them. CDR3 DNA: TGTGCCAGCAGTGAGGGGGCTGGCTATGGCTACACCTTC. This codes for CASSEGAGYGYTF.

A note on this clone: This CDR3 is also generated by other DNA sequences in the sample. The rearrangement links TRBV9 to TRBJ2-7; the D is unclear. The length of the CDR3 is 12 residues. V lost 0 bases and J lost 3, with 4 bases in between. In germline, CDR1 is SGDLS, CDR2 YYNGEE. DNA for the CDR3: TGTGCCAGCAGCGTAGGTGACTACGAGCAGTACTTC. Its translation is CASSVGDYEQYF.

The V gene is TRBV29-1, the J gene TRBJ1-5, with unresolved D. Germline V gene data show CDR1 as SQVTM and CDR2 as ANQGSEA. Trimming left V 3 bases short and J 7 bases short, with 13 bases between. CDR3 length equals 13 residues. The DNA for the CDR3 is TGCAGCGTTGAGGCAATGCCGGGACAGCCCCAGCATTTT. Protein sequence: CSVEAMPGQPQHF.

The gene calls are TRBV7-8 and TRBJ1-3; D is unclear. This CDR3 region has 17 residues. V lost 5 bases to trimming and J lost 0 bases, with 17 bases between them. Germline values: CDR1 SGHVS, CDR2 FQNEAQ. CDR3 residues: CASSPRTASFSGNTIYF. The CDR3 nucleotides are TGTGCCAGCAGCCCCCGGACGGCCTCCTTCTCTGGAAACACCATATATTTT.